The TCR beta chain described here comes from a study of prognosis after radiotherapy for stage I lung cancer. As for this clonotype: Its antigen is not identified. A far larger clone lies a single base away; this is likely a read error.

V lost 4 bases and J 7 bases, leaving 15 bases between the germline ends. The CDR3 is 13 amino acids. Germline CDR1 reads SGHRS; CDR2 reads YFSETQ. Amplification of TCR beta CDR3 from genomic DNA used two-round multiplex PCR. The authors ran first-round PCR with primers specific to each TRBV and TRBJ gene. Second-round PCR used universal primers. TCRdb analysed the multiplex PCR reads with MiXCR anew, one entry per CDR3 protein. The sample has 30,000 to 35,000 distinct CDR3 sequences, about 43% seen once. Overall study findings and caveats: Following stereotactic body radiation therapy, patients who went on to develop distant metastases had lower Shannon entropy. Gene usage of TRBV and TRBJ reportedly differed between patients with and without metastases.

The receptor was derived from a donor aged 50 or older with non-small cell lung cancer. Specimen: PBMCs, collected before or after stereotactic body radiation therapy (not recorded which). J is TRBJ2-7 and V is TRBV5-1; D is unclear. CDR3 nucleotides: TGCGCCAGCAGCAGGGTTTCCTACAATGAGCAGTACTTC. Its protein is CASSRVSYNEQYF.